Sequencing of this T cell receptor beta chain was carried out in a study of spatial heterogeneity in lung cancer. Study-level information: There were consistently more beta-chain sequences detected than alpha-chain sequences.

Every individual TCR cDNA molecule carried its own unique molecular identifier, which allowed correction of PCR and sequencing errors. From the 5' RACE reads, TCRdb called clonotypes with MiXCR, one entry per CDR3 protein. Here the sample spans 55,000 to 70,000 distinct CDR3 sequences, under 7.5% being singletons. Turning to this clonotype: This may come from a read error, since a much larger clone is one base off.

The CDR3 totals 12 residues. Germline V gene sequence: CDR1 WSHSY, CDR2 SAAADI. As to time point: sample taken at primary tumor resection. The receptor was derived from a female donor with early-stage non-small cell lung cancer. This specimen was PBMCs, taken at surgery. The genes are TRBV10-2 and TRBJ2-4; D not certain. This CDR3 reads CASSTDANIQNF. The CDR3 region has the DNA TGCGCCAGCAGTACGGACGCAAACATTCAGAACTTC.